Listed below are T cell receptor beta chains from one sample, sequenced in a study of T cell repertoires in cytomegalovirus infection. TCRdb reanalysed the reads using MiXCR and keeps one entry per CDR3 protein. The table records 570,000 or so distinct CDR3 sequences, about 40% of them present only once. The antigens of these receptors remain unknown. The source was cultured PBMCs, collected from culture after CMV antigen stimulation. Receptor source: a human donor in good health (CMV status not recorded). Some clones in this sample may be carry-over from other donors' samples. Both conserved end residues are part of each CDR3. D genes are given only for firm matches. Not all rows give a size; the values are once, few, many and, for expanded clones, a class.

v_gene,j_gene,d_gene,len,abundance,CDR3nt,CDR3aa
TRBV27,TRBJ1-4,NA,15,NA,TGTGCCAGCAGTCCCCAGGCAGCAACTAATGAAAAACTGTTTTTT,CASSPQAATNEKLFF
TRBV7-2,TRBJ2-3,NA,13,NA,TGTGCCAGCAGCCCCATTCGCGGCGCTACGCAGTATTTT,CASSPIRGATQYF
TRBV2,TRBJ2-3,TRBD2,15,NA,TGTGCCTGCTCCGGGACTAGCGGGGGCACAGATACGCAGTATTTT,CACSGTSGGTDTQYF
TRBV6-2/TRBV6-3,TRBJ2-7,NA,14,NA,TGTGCCAGCACCCCCCGGGACCGACTCTACGAGCAGTACTTC,CASTPRDRLYEQYF
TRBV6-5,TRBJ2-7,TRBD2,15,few,TGTGCCAGCAGTCGTCCGGGACTAGCGAACTACGAGCAGTACTTC,CASSRPGLANYEQYF
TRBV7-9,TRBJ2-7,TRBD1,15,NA,TGTGCCAGCAGCTCGTCCGGGACAGGTGGTTACGAGCAGTACTTC,CASSSSGTGGYEQYF
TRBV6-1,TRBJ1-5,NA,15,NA,TGTGCCAGCAGTTACGCGGGGGTGAGCAATCAGCCCCAGCATTTT,CASSYAGVSNQPQHF
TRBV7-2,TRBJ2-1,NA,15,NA,TGTGCCAGCAGCTTAAGTCAGGCTTCCTACAATGAGCAGTTCTTC,CASSLSQASYNEQFF
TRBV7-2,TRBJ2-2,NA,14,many,TGTGCCAGCAGCTTAGCGCTGGACACCGGGGAGCTGTTTTTT,CASSLALDTGELFF
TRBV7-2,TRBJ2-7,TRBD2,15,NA,TGTGCCAGCAGCCCGAGCGGGGGCGCCCCCTACGAGCAGTACTTC,CASSPSGGAPYEQYF
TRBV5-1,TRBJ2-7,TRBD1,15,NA,TGCGCCAGCAGCTCCTTACAGGGGATACACTACGAGCAGTACTTC,CASSSLQGIHYEQYF
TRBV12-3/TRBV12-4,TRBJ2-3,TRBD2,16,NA,TGTGCCAGCCTTCCTAGCGGGGGGCCAAGCACAGATACGCAGTATTTT,CASLPSGGPSTDTQYF
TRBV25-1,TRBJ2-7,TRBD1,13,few,TGTGCCAGCAGTGAATGGGCAGGGGGCGAGCAGTACTTC,CASSEWAGGEQYF
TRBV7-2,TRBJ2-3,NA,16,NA,TGTGCCAGCAGCTTAGGACGTAGTAGCTCCCCAGATACGCAGTATTTT,CASSLGRSSSPDTQYF
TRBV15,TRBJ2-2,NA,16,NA,TGTGCCACCAGCAGAGGGGAGTCGGCAGGGACCGGGGAGCTGTTTTTT,CATSRGESAGTGELFF
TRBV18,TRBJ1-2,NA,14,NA,TGTGCCAGCTCACCAGACAGGTCTAACTATGGCTACACCTTC,CASSPDRSNYGYTF
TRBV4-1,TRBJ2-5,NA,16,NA,TGCGCCAGCAGCCCCACCCTGGGAGATGGACAAGAGACCCAGTACTTC,CASSPTLGDGQETQYF
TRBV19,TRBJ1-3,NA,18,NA,TGTGCCAGCTCGCCGGATTGGGATTTGGGGCGCCCTGGAAACACCATATATTTT,CASSPDWDLGRPGNTIYF
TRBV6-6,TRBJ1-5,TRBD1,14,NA,TGTGCCAGCAGCCTCGGGACAGAGGATCAGCCCCAGCATTTT,CASSLGTEDQPQHF
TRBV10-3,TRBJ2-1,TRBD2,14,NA,TGTGCCATCGGAAGCGGGAGGTCTGACAATGAGCAGTTCTTC,CAIGSGRSDNEQFF
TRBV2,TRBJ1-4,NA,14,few,TGTGCCAGCAGAACAGGGTCTTTTGACGAAAAACTGTTTTTT,CASRTGSFDEKLFF
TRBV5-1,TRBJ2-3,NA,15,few,TGCGCCAGCAGGGAAACTAGGGCAAGCACAGATACGCAGTATTTT,CASRETRASTDTQYF
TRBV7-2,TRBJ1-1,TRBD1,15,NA,TGTGCCAGCAGCTTGAGTCACAGGGGGGTCACTGAAGCTTTCTTT,CASSLSHRGVTEAFF
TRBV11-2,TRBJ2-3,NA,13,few,TGTGCCAGCAGCGACCACAGCACAGATACGCAGTATTTT,CASSDHSTDTQYF
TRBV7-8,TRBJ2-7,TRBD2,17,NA,TGTGCCAGCAGCTCCCCACTACTAGCGGGGGGCAGGAACGAGCAGTACTTC,CASSSPLLAGGRNEQYF
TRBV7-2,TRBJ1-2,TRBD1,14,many,TGTGCCAGCAGCCTGGCGACAGGGGGCTATGGCTACACCTTC,CASSLATGGYGYTF
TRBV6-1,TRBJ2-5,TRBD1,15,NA,TGTGCCAGCAGTGGGGACAGGGGGTTTGAAGAGACCCAGTACTTC,CASSGDRGFEETQYF
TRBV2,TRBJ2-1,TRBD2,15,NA,TGTGCCAGCGGGGAGACTAGCGGGCGGTACAATGAGCAGTTCTTC,CASGETSGRYNEQFF
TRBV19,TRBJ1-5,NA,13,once,TGTGCCAGCACACCGGGTGACAATCAGCCCCAGCATTTT,CASTPGDNQPQHF
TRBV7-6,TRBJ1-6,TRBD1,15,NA,TGTGCCGGTTCCGGGACAGGGAATTATAATTCACCCCTCCACTTT,CAGSGTGNYNSPLHF
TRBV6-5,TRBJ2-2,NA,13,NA,TGTGCCAGCAGGACGGTCGTCGGAGGGGAGCTGTTTTTT,CASRTVVGGELFF
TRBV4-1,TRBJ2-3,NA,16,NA,TGCGCCAGCAGCCCCCTTGGGCGCAGACCCACAGATACGCAGTATTTT,CASSPLGRRPTDTQYF
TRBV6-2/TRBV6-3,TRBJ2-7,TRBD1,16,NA,TGTGCCAGCAGTTACAACCCGGGACAGACCTCCTACGAGCAGTACTTC,CASSYNPGQTSYEQYF
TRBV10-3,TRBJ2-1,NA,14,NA,TGTGCCATCAGTGACGACCGACTAGTCAATGAGCAGTTCTTC,CAISDDRLVNEQFF
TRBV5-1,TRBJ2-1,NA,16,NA,TGCGCCAGCAGCTTGTCTGAGGCCAGCTCCTACAATGAGCAGTTCTTC,CASSLSEASSYNEQFF
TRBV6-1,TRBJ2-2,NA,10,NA,TGTGCCAGCAGTGAAGGGGAGCTGTTTTTT,CASSEGELFF
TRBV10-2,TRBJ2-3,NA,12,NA,TGCGCCAGCAGTGCCCTAGCCAATACGCAGTATTTT,CASSALANTQYF
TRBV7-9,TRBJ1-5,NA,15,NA,TGTGCCAGCAGCCCCCCCGGGAGCGGCAATCAGCCCCAGCATTTT,CASSPPGSGNQPQHF
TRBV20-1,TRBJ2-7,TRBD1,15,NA,TGCAGTGCTAGAGATCGATACAGGGGATTGGACGAGCAGTACTTC,CSARDRYRGLDEQYF
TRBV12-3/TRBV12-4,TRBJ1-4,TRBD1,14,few,TGTGCCAGCAGACCCGGGACAGGGGCTGAAAAACTGTTTTTT,CASRPGTGAEKLFF
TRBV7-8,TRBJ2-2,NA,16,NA,TGTGCCAGCAGCCCGCGAACTAGGGGGGACACCGGGGAGCTGTTTTTT,CASSPRTRGDTGELFF
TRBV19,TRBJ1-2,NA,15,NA,TGTGCCAGTACCCCCTTTGTAGAGGCCCCCTATGGCTACACCTTC,CASTPFVEAPYGYTF
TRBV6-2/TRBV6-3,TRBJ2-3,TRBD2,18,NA,TGTGCCAGCAGCTCGCAAGAGACTAGCGGGAGGACCCCAGATACGCAGTATTTT,CASSSQETSGRTPDTQYF
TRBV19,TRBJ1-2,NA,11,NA,TGTGCCAGTAGGAGGGGTATTGGCTACACCTTC,CASRRGIGYTF
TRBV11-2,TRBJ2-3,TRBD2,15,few,TGTGCCAGCAGTCTATTTAGCGGGGGGAAGGGTACGCAGTATTTT,CASSLFSGGKGTQYF
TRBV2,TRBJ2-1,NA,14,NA,TGTGCCAGCAACGGGGGGCTCTACTACAATGAGCAGTTCTTC,CASNGGLYYNEQFF
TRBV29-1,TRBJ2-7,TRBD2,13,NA,TGCAGCGGTTTAGCGGGGGAGGCCTACGAGCAGTACTTC,CSGLAGEAYEQYF
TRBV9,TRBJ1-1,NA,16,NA,TGTGCCAGCAGCGTAGTTCCGTATGGCGTGAACACTGAAGCTTTCTTT,CASSVVPYGVNTEAFF
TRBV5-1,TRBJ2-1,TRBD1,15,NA,TGCGCCAGCAGCGGACCGGGACAGGGGTTCAATGAGCAGTTCTTC,CASSGPGQGFNEQFF
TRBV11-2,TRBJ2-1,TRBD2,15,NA,TGTGCCAGCAGCCTCGGGACTAGCGGGGTTAATGAGCAGTTCTTC,CASSLGTSGVNEQFF
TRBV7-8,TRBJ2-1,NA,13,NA,TGTGCCAGCAGCTTACAGTTGGGGAATGAGCAGTTCTTC,CASSLQLGNEQFF
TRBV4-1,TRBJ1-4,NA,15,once,TGCGCCAGCAGCCAGATGACAGGCTCTAATGAAAAACTGTTTTTT,CASSQMTGSNEKLFF
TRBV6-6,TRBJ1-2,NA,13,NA,TGTGCCAGCACCACAGTGGGGGGCGGCGGCTACACCTTC,CASTTVGGGGYTF
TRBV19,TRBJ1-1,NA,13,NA,TGTGCCAGTAGCCCTGATGGTGGTCTTGGAGCTTTCTTT,CASSPDGGLGAFF